This TCR beta chain is drawn from a study of molecular identifiers for immune sequencing clone quantification. Study results and limitations: The sizes of highly expanded clones could be underestimated when identical TCR molecules share a barcode. Jurkat TCR RNA spiked in from one cell reportedly remained identifiable amid 970,000 or so naive cells.

Construction of naive CD8 libraries employed about 19,000 to 1,100,000 sorted cells together with 10%, 30% or 50% RNA. Previously described methods and listed TCR primers were used for bulk TCR libraries. TCRdb re-called the PCR reads through MiXCR, storing one row per CDR3 protein. This repertoire shows some 590,000 distinct CDR3 sequences, approximately 24% found once; its top ten account for 0.75% to 0.8%. On this clonotype itself: Its specificity is unknown. One base away lies a much larger clone, so this may be a sequencing read error. The conserved phenylalanine or tryptophan is not found at the CDR3 terminus, so this likely reflects a read error.

The sequenced sample consisted of naive CD8+ T cells from blood, with Jurkat cell RNA spiked in. The subset denotes: FACS-sorted CD8+CD4-CCR7+CD45RA+ naive T cells. This TCR came from a human donor in good health. Some libraries in this study had Jurkat cell RNA spiked in.

The CDR3 nucleotides are TGTGCCAGCAGCCCCGGAACTTATGAAGCTTTCCTT. As protein: CASSPGTYEAFL. The V gene is TRBV7-8, the J gene TRBJ1-1; D is unresolved. Germline values: CDR1 SGHVS, CDR2 FQNEAQ. Trimming pared 5 bases from V and 7 bases from J, leaving 11 bases between. The CDR3 covers 12 residues.